This entry features one T cell receptor beta chain sequence. No antigen is known for it. The sample holds no much larger clone one base away, and base qualities are not on file. These data belong to a study of tumor-infiltrating lymphocytes in oesophageal squamous cell carcinoma (dated by TCRdb to between 2015 and 2016). Unmatched junction bases come to 3, with V trimmed by 6 bases and J by 3 bases. Taken from the germline V gene (reference sequence), the CDR1 and CDR2 loops are SEHNR and FQNEAQ. The CDR3 starts with the cysteine, ends with the phenylalanine, and has 15 residues. CDR3 DNA only is kept here, 45 bases in frame from base 1. The protocol used for the library was PCR. The sample was run on an Illumina HiSeq 2000. TCRdb trimmed public reads at Q25 via fastp, called clones via MiXCR and kept in-frame beta chains. Each record represents a unique CDR3 protein, reported with the most common genes and DNA among its rows. For this sample there are about 21,000 distinct CDR3 sequences; about 40% appear just once. Of the sample, 10% falls within the top ten clones.

Sample: normal esophageal tissue next to the tumor. This chain joins TRBV7-9 to TRBJ2-3; the central 13 bases match TRBD2. This sequence originates from a male donor with esophageal squamous cell carcinoma. The base sequence is TGTGCCAGCAGTGGGACTAGCGGGGAGACAGATACGCAGTATTTT. Its translation reads: CASSGTSGETDTQYF. The reference TRBV7-9 and TRBJ2-3 proteins fill in what lies around the CDR3, so the full variable domain reads DTGVSQNPRHKITKRGQNVTFRCDPISEHNRLYWYRQTLGQGPEFLTYFQNEAQLEKSRLLSDRFSAERPKGSFSTLEIQRTEQGDSAMYLCASSGTSGETDTQYFGPGTRLTVL.